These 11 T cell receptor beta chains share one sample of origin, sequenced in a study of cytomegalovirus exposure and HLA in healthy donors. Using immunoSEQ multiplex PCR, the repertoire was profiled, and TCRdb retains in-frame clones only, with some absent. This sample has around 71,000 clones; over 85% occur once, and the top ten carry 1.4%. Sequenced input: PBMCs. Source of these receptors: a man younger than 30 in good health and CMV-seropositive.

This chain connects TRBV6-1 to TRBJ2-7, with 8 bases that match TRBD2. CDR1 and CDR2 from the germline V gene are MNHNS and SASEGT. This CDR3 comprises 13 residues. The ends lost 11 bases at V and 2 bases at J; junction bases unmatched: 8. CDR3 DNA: TGTGCCTCTCTCCGGGAGGGGCCCTACGAGCAGTACTTC. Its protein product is CASLREGPYEQYF.

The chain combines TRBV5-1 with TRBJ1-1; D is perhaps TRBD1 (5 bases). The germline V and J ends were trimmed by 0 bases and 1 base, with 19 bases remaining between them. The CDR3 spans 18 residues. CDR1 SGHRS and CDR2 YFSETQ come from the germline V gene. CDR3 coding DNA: TGCGCCAGCAGCTTGGCCGGTTTGACAGTGGGGCGGAACACTGAAGCTTTCTTT. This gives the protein CASSLAGLTVGRNTEAFF.

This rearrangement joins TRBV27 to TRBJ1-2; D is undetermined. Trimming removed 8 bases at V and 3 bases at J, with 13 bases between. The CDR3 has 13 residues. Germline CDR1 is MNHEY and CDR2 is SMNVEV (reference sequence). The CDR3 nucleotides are TGTGCCAGCCGCTCGTTGTCGGACTATGGCTACACCTTC. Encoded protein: CASRSLSDYGYTF.

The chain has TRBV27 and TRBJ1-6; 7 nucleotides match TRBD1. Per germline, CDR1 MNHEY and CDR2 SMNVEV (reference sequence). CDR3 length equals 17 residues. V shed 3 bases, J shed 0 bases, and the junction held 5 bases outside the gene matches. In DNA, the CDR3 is TGTGCCAGCAGTTTTAGGGACAGCAGCTCCTATAATTCACCCCTCCACTTT. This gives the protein CASSFRDSSSYNSPLHF.

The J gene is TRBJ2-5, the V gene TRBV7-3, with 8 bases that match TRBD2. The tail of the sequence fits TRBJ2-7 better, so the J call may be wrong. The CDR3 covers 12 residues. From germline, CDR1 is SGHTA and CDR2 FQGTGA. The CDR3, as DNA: TGTGCCAGCAGCTTAGCGGGAGGCGAGCAGTACTTC. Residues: CASSLAGGEQYF.

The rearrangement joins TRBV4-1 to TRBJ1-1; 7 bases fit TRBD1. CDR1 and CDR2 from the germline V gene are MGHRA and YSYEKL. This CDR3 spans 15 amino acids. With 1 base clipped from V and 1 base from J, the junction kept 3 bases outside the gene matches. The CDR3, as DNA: TGCGCCAGCAGCCAAGGGACAGGATGGAACACTGAAGCTTTCTTT. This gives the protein CASSQGTGWNTEAFF.

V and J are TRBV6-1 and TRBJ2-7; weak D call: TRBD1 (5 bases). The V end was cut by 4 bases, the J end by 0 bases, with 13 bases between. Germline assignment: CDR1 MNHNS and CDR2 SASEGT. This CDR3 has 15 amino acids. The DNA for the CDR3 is TGTGCCAGCAGTGTCCAGGGTAGAAGCTCCTACGAGCAGTACTTC. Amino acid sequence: CASSVQGRSSYEQYF.

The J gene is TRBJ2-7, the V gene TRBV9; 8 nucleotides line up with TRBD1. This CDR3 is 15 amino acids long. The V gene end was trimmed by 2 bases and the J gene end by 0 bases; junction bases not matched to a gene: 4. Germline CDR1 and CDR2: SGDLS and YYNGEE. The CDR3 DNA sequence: TGTGCCAGCAGCGTCGGACAGGGCCCCTCCTACGAGCAGTACTTC. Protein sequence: CASSVGQGPSYEQYF.

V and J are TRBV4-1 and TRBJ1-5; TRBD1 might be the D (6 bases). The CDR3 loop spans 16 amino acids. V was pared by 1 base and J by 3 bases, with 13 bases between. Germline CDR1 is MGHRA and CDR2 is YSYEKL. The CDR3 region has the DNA TGCGCCAGCAGCCAAGGGACAGTTTTTTTCAATCAGCCCCAGCATTTT. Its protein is CASSQGTVFFNQPQHF.

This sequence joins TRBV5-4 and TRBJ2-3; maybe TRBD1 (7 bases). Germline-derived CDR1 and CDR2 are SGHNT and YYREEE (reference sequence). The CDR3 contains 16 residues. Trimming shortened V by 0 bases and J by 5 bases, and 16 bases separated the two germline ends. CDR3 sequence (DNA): TGTGCCAGCAGCTTGGGGCCCCAGGGGGGTGAAGATACGCAGTATTTT. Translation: CASSLGPQGGEDTQYF.

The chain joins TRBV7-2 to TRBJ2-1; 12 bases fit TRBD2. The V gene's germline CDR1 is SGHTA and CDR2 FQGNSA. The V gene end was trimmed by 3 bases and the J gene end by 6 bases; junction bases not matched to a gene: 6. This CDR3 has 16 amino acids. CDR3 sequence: CASSFQLAGGSNEQFF. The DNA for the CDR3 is TGTGCCAGCAGCTTCCAACTAGCGGGGGGTTCCAATGAGCAGTTCTTC.